The 8 T cell receptor beta chains given below trace back to one sample, sequenced in a study of blood T cell repertoires in COVID-19. The protocol was immunoSEQ multiplex PCR, while the TCRdb copy is restricted to in-frame clones and leaves out a portion. Of 35,000 to 50,000 clones listed, 85% to 90% are singletons. Sequencing was done on a sample of peripheral blood. Receptors were obtained from a man in his sixties with acute or convalescent COVID-19.

This clone was detected only a few times. The J gene is TRBJ2-5, the V gene TRBV15; a weak D match, TRBD2 (5 bases). CDR1 and CDR2 from the germline V gene are LNHNV and YYDKDF (reference sequence). The CDR3 length is 13 residues. V was shortened by 0 bases and J by 12 bases, with 14 bases between the two germline ends. CDR3 protein: CATSRDRGGLKYF. DNA for the CDR3: TGTGCCACCAGCAGAGATAGAGGAGGACTGAAGTACTTC.

This chain joins TRBV18 and TRBJ2-2, with 7 bases lining up with TRBD2. V lost 0 bases and J lost 4; bases outside the gene matches: 8. CDR1 and CDR2 from the germline V gene are KGHSH and LQKENI. The CDR3 covers 17 residues. The CDR3, as DNA: TGTGCCAGCTCACCACCGACCCAGCGGGGAAGCACCGGGGAGCTGTTTTTT. Protein: CASSPPTQRGSTGELFF.

This chain connects TRBV6-6 to TRBJ2-2, with TRBD2 identical over 8 bases. Unmatched junction bases numbered 6, after V lost 3 bases and J lost 3 bases. Looked up from germline, CDR1 is MNHNY and CDR2 is SVGAGI (reference sequence). The CDR3 sequence is 16 residues long. CDR3 in amino acids: CASSYRGGTDTGELFF. CDR3 DNA: TGTGCCAGCAGTTATCGGGGGGGTACGGACACCGGGGAGCTGTTTTTT.

This clone was counted a single time. This chain joins TRBV6-6 and TRBJ2-1, with D uncertain. V lost 0 bases and J 6 bases, leaving 3 bases between the germline ends. The CDR3 is 12 residues long. Germline V CDR1 and CDR2: MNHNY, SVGAGI (reference sequence). CDR3 sequence reads: CASSYSRNEQFF. CDR3 nucleotides: TGTGCCAGCAGTTACTCTCGCAATGAGCAGTTCTTC.

The genes are TRBV5-4 and TRBJ2-1; TRBD2 aligns across 13 bases. Per the germline V gene, CDR1 is SGHNT and CDR2 is YYREEE (reference sequence). The CDR3 is made up of 16 amino acids. V dropped 4 bases and J dropped 3; count of bases not matched to a gene: 4. CDR3 coding DNA: TGTGCCAGCAGCCCGTGGACTAGCGGGGGCTACAATGAGCAGTTCTTC. As protein: CASSPWTSGGYNEQFF. The full variable domain, its missing parts supplied by reference TRBV5-4 and TRBJ2-1, is ETGVTQSPTHLIKTRGQQVTLRCSSQSGHNTVSWYQQALGQGPQFIFQYYREEENGRGNFPPRFSGLQFPNYSSELNVNALELDDSALYLCASSPWTSGGYNEQFFGPGTRLTVL.

This clone has more than one count but fewer than ten. The rearrangement joins TRBV28 to TRBJ1-6; D is unclear. Trimming shortened V by 5 bases and J by 10 bases, and 12 bases separated the two germline ends. There are 13 residues in the CDR3. CDR1 is MDHEN and CDR2 is SYDVKM in the germline V gene. Here the CDR3 reads CASSLEPLSPLHF. In DNA form, the CDR3 reads TGTGCCAGCAGTCTAGAGCCCCTCTCACCCCTCCACTTT.

This clone has only a few counts. Within the sample, other DNA sequences also encode this same CDR3. The chain is built from TRBV4-3 and TRBJ1-5; TRBD1 might be the D (5 bases). This CDR3 region has 15 residues. V was pared by 0 bases and J by 7 bases, with 13 bases between. Germline V gives CDR1 LGHNA, CDR2 YSLEER. CDR3 residues: CASSQDHGGGQPQHF. The CDR3 region has the DNA TGCGCCAGCAGCCAAGATCACGGGGGTGGCCAGCCCCAGCATTTT.

This clone appeared a single time. J is TRBJ2-4 and V is TRBV28, with 9 bases that match TRBD1. Germline CDR1 and CDR2: MDHEN and SYDVKM. V lost 5 bases and J lost 1; bases outside the gene matches: 18. The CDR3 loop spans 20 amino acids. The CDR3 loop is CASSTRRPGQGGRAKNIQYF. For the CDR3, the DNA is TGTGCCAGCAGTACCCGAAGACCGGGACAGGGAGGAAGGGCCAAAAACATTCAGTACTTC.